These 2 T cell receptor beta chains share one sample of origin, sequenced in a study of identical twins. TCRdb independently ran MiXCR on the 5' RACE reads; one entry per CDR3 protein. The sample yields about 240,000 distinct CDR3 sequences, roughly 12% seen once. The same sample was also studied in work on yellow fever vaccine responses in identical twins.

Sequencing was done on a sample of memory (CD45RO+) T cells sorted from blood. All receptors derive from a woman younger than 30 in good health.

This chain joins TRBV28 and TRBJ2-7; TRBD1 matches 9 bases. The CDR3 spans 14 residues. Unmatched junction bases numbered 8, after V lost 7 bases and J lost 4 bases. Germline V gene sequence: CDR1 MDHEN, CDR2 SYDVKM. Written as DNA, the CDR3 is TGTGCCAGCAAGACCGGGACAGGGTTGTACGAGCAGTACTTC. Protein product: CASKTGTGLYEQYF.

This chain uses TRBV2 with TRBJ2-7, with a possible D match to TRBD2 (5 bases). This CDR3 region has 13 residues. V lost 3 bases, J lost 5 bases, and 11 bases lay in between. Germline values: CDR1 SNHLY, CDR2 FYNNEI. This CDR3 reads CASSEDWVDEQYF. As DNA, the CDR3 is TGTGCCAGCAGTGAGGACTGGGTCGACGAGCAGTACTTC.